Sequencing of this TCR beta chain was carried out in a study of Ad26.COV2.S vaccination and SARS-CoV-2 variants. Study context: Intramuscular Ad26.COV2.S at 5x10^10 or 1x10^11 viral particles.

TCRdb's copy holds only in-frame clones and misses some; the assay was immunoSEQ multiplex PCR. Of roughly 510,000 clones in the sample, roughly 87% were seen once. Notes on the study in general: Spike-specific TCR breadth in vaccine recipients exceeded that seen in placebo recipients. Placebo recipients and vaccine recipients were similar in non-spike TCR breadth. There was reportedly substantial breadth in spike-specific CD8+ and CD4+ T cell responses after vaccination.

Treatment meaning: roughly 20 received Ad26.COV2.S at low or high dose, single or two shots; several received placebo; per-sample allocation not given. After the first vaccine or placebo injection, samples were drawn on day 63. V shed 2 bases and J shed 5 bases, with 6 bases lying between them. The CDR3 has 11 residues. Germline V gene sequence: CDR1 DFQATT, CDR2 SNEGSKA (reference sequence). Regarding this clone: Its antigen is still unknown.

The receptor was derived from a person between 18 and 59 years old who received the Ad26.COV2.S COVID-19 vaccine or a placebo. Sample: peripheral blood, taken in a trial of Ad26.COV2.S vaccine versus placebo. The chain has TRBV20-1 and TRBJ1-1, with no clear D. The CDR3 loop reads CSARSGTEAFF. CDR3 sequence (DNA): TGCAGTGCTAGAAGCGGGACTGAAGCTTTCTTT.